This T cell receptor beta chain stems from a study of cytomegalovirus exposure and HLA in healthy donors. The overall study: A previous analysis identified approximately 110 million unique TCR beta sequences derived from 180 million or so T cells.

The PCR employed 60 Vbeta primers together with 13 Jbeta primers. The method was immunoSEQ multiplex PCR; TCRdb's version includes in-frame clones alone and lacks a portion of them. The sample shows 100,000 to 150,000 clones, about four fifths of them seen only once. Study outcomes and limitations: Testing in vitro showed a few CMV-associated chains specific for CMV antigens. A classifier reportedly called cytomegalovirus status with high sensitivity and specificity.

Looked up from germline, CDR1 is MNHEY and CDR2 is SMNVEV (reference sequence). The germline V and J ends were trimmed by 3 bases and 3 bases, with 9 bases remaining between them. The CDR3 runs to 13 residues. A remark on this clone: Its antigen is unknown.

The specimen was PBMCs. This rearrangement joins TRBV27 to TRBJ2-7; TRBD1 might be the D (6 bases). The origin of this receptor is a man between 18 and 35 years old in good health and CMV-seronegative. The CDR3 region has the DNA TGTGCCAGCAGTTTCAAACAGGGCTACGAGCAGTACTTC. Encoded protein: CASSFKQGYEQYF.